What follows are 7 T cell receptor beta chains derived from one specimen sequenced in a study of T cells in Graves' hyperthyroidism and ophthalmopathy. Amplified TCR beta CDR3 regions derived from RNA transcripts. The HTBI primer set drove a first-round RT-PCR of the TCR CDR3. TCRdb reprocessed the multiplex PCR reads via MiXCR and lists one record per CDR3 protein. The table has 250,000 to 300,000 distinct CDR3 sequences, roughly 13% seen once. The material sequenced was blood. The receptors were sampled from a woman aged 40-49 years with Graves' hyperthyroidism.

A word on this clonotype: This sequence may be a read error, since a much larger clone differs from it by one base. The V call is TRBV7-8, the J call TRBJ2-1; D is possibly TRBD1 (5 bases). This CDR3 has 13 amino acids. V dropped 4 bases and J dropped 6 bases, with 10 bases sitting between them. CDR1 is SGHVS, CDR2 FQNEAQ, per germline. CDR3 protein: CASSSTDFNEQFF. The CDR3 coding sequence is TGTGCCAGCAGCTCGACAGACTTCAATGAGCAGTTCTTC.

The sample holds a few counts of this clonotype. The chain is built from TRBV7-9 and TRBJ1-2, with TRBD1 matching 8 bases. Germline loops: CDR1 SEHNR, CDR2 FQNEAQ (reference sequence). With 5 bases clipped from V and 8 bases from J, the junction kept 7 bases outside the gene matches. This CDR3 region has 13 residues. CDR3 sequence: CASSQGQGRGYTF. In nucleotides, the CDR3 is TGTGCCAGCAGCCAAGGACAGGGAAGAGGCTACACCTTC.

This clonotype showed up many times. V is TRBV11-1 and J is TRBJ2-1, with D perhaps matching TRBD1 or TRBD2 (5 bases each). From germline, CDR1 is SGHAT and CDR2 FQDESV (reference sequence). The CDR3 sequence is 14 residues long. Trimming cost V 3 bases and J 10 bases, with 16 bases left between them. The CDR3 spells CASSLTGLTWEQFF. The CDR3 DNA sequence: TGTGCCAGCAGCTTGACGGGGCTGACTTGGGAGCAGTTCTTC.

This clonotype was seen ten or more times. The CDR3 loop reads CASRGDEGYTGELFF. CDR3 coding DNA: TGTGCCAGCAGGGGGGACGAAGGGTACACCGGGGAGCTGTTTTTT. V is TRBV2 and J is TRBJ2-2; D may match TRBD1 or TRBD2 (5 bases each). Looked up from germline, CDR1 is SNHLY and CDR2 is FYNNEI. Deletions cut 6 bases from V and 3 bases from J, with 14 bases between. CDR3 length equals 15 residues.

This clonotype was recorded at least ten times. V and J are TRBV29-1 and TRBJ2-7; D not resolved. Germline values: CDR1 SQVTM, CDR2 ANQGSEA. This CDR3 is built from 11 residues. Trimming pared 0 bases from V and 5 bases from J, leaving 5 bases between. The DNA of the CDR3 is TGCAGCGTTGAAGATCTTCACGAGCAGTACTTC. This sequence encodes CSVEDLHEQYF.

This clonotype was recorded at least ten times. The chain has TRBV29-1 and TRBJ2-1, with 7 bases identical to TRBD2. Germline CDR1 is SQVTM and CDR2 is ANQGSEA. The CDR3 is 15 amino acids. V shed 7 bases, J shed 4 bases, and the junction held 13 bases outside the gene matches. The CDR3 here is CSALRGTSVYNEQFF. The CDR3 coding sequence is TGCAGCGCCCTACGGGGCACTAGCGTTTACAATGAGCAGTTCTTC.

This clonotype has ten or more counts. The chain is built from TRBV7-2 and TRBJ1-2, with D possibly being TRBD1 (5 bases). Trimming pared 0 bases from V and 8 bases from J, leaving 10 bases between. CDR1 SGHTA and CDR2 FQGNSA come from the germline V gene. This CDR3 has 13 amino acids. CDR3 sequence reads: CASSLAPGAGYTF. The CDR3 DNA sequence: TGTGCCAGCAGCTTAGCGCCCGGGGCGGGCTACACCTTC.